This T cell receptor (beta chain) originates from a study of radiation and T cells in renal cell carcinoma. Across the whole study: Nephrectomy followed 15 Gy stereotactic body radiation by 4 weeks.

The method was immunoSEQ multiplex PCR; TCRdb's version includes in-frame clones alone and lacks a portion of them. The repertoire holds about 120,000 clones, with around 85% as singletons. Of note for this clone: Its antigen is undetermined.

General observations from the study: From baseline, blood top tumor clonotypes peaked at 2 weeks post-radiation.

The CDR3 is made up of 13 amino acids. Between the trimmed V and J ends, which lost 5 bases and 6 bases, there was a span of 11 bases. Germline CDR1 reads SGHTA; CDR2 reads FQGNSA. Time point defined: blood 2 weeks post-SBRT. Regarding treatment: 15 Gy SBRT to primary tumor, nephrectomy 4 weeks later. Clear cell pathology was present in this patient's renal cell carcinoma. This clonotype originated in a man aged 50 to 59 with renal cell carcinoma. The sequencing here drew on blood, taken from a patient whose treatment included radiotherapy and nephrectomy. The chain is built from TRBV7-2 and TRBJ2-1; D may be TRBD1 or TRBD2 (5 bases each). As DNA, the CDR3 is TGTGCCAGCAGCCTTGCAGGGAGCAATGAGCAGTTCTTC. Translating gives CASSLAGSNEQFF.